Included here is one T cell receptor (beta chain) sequence, with context. The germline V gene encodes CDR1 SGHTA and CDR2 FQGNSA. The V end lost 2 bases, the J end lost 2 bases, and 13 bases lay between the germline ends. CDR3 size: 16 residues. Per the authors' pipeline: Amplification with reference gene primers provided the estimates of nucleated cell counts. Produced via immunoSEQ multiplex PCR; TCRdb's table is partial and in-frame only. V, J and clone size derive from that table, while D and trimming were established from the DNA sequence. The table has around 280,000 clones, around 84% seen once; the top ten hold around 1.4%. This sample was included in a study of blood T cell repertoires in COVID-19. Overall study: Researchers got acute and convalescent COVID-19 samples from the United States, Italy and Spain.

This receptor was taken from a man aged 70 or older with acute or convalescent COVID-19. The sequenced material came from peripheral blood. This chain connects TRBV7-2 to TRBJ2-1, with TRBD2 as a possible D gene (5 bases). Here the CDR3 reads CASSLSGASPYNEQFF. CDR3 nucleotides: TGTGCCAGCAGCTTATCGGGTGCTAGCCCCTACAATGAGCAGTTCTTC. Complete variable domain (other parts from reference TRBV7-2 and TRBJ2-1): GAGVSQSPSNKVTEKGKDVELRCDPISGHTALYWYRQSLGQGLEFLIYFQGNSAPDKSGLPSDRFSAERTGGSVSTLTIQRTQQEDSAVYLCASSLSGASPYNEQFFGPGTRLTVL.